A single sample is the source of the 23 T cell receptor beta chains below, sequenced in a study of shared clonotypes between healthy human individuals. TCRdb keeps only in-frame clones here, not all; method: immunoSEQ multiplex PCR. The sample has roughly 1 million clones, 70% to 80% seen once; the top ten hold 1.5%. The sequencing input was memory CD4+ T cells sorted from blood. Subset: CD45RA-negative fraction. The receptors shown here come from a man between 18 and 35 years old in good health.

This CDR3 reads CARKDGGNTIYF. The CDR3 nucleotides read TGTGCCCGGAAGGACGGCGGAAACACCATATATTTT. The gene calls are TRBV30 and TRBJ1-3, with no clear D. Deletions cut 8 bases from V and 4 bases from J, with 12 bases between. The germline gives CDR1 GTSNPN, CDR2 SVGIG (reference sequence). The CDR3 runs to 12 residues.

The chain couples TRBV13 to TRBJ1-2, with 7 nucleotides matching TRBD1. The length of the CDR3 is 16 residues. Trimming removed 0 bases from V and 6 bases from J; junction bases left unmatched: 10. The germline gives CDR1 PRHDT, CDR2 FYEKMQ (reference sequence). This CDR3 is CASSLGHVSRGNGYTF. The CDR3 DNA follows: TGTGCCAGCAGCTTAGGCCATGTGAGCAGGGGGAATGGCTACACCTTC.

This clone appeared once. V is TRBV7-8 and J is TRBJ1-5; no definite D call. CDR1 is SGHVS and CDR2 is FQNEAQ in the germline V gene. Between the trimmed V and J ends, which lost 7 bases and 3 bases, there was a span of 10 bases. The CDR3 loop spans 13 amino acids. Here the CDR3 reads CASTLQLNQPQHF. CDR3 in DNA: TGTGCCAGCACCCTACAGCTCAATCAGCCCCAGCATTTT.

The chain recombines TRBV2 with TRBJ1-2; D not resolved. The CDR3 has 11 amino acids. The germline V gene has CDR1 SNHLY and CDR2 FYNNEI. Trimming pared 7 bases from V and 4 bases from J, leaving 7 bases between. The CDR3 DNA reads as TGTGCCAGCAAAAATACCTATGGCTACACCTTC. Protein product: CASKNTYGYTF.

This clone occurred a few times. The chain uses TRBV27 and TRBJ1-2; D is unclear. This CDR3 comprises 13 residues. V gave up 8 bases and J gave up 2 bases, with 12 bases separating them. Looked up from germline, CDR1 is MNHEY and CDR2 is SMNVEV (reference sequence). The CDR3 nucleotides are TGTGCCAGCTCTCGACCATCGAACTATGGCTACACCTTC. Translated: CASSRPSNYGYTF.

About this clone: At the DNA level, this CDR3 is encoded by other sequences in the same sample as well. This chain connects TRBV9 to TRBJ1-6; D is undetermined. V gave up 4 bases and J gave up 0 bases, with 8 bases separating them. The CDR3 sequence is 15 residues long. Germline V CDR1 and CDR2: SGDLS, YYNGEE. Here the CDR3 reads CASSPGSSYNSPLHF. For the CDR3, the DNA is TGTGCCAGCAGCCCCGGTAGCTCCTATAATTCACCCCTCCACTTT.

This clone has a handful of counts. In DNA, the CDR3 is TGTGCCAGCACGATAGCGGGGGCCGGCACAGATACGCAGTATTTT. This gives the protein CASTIAGAGTDTQYF. The chain links TRBV7-9 to TRBJ2-3, with 9 nucleotides matching TRBD2. V lost 7 bases and J lost 1; bases outside the gene matches: 6. Germline CDR1 SEHNR, CDR2 FQNEAQ (reference sequence). The CDR3 covers 15 residues.

The chain carries TRBV6-6 and TRBJ2-7, with 10 positions matching TRBD2. Per the germline V gene, CDR1 is MNHNY and CDR2 is SVGAGI (reference sequence). This CDR3 spans 15 amino acids. V lost 4 bases and J lost 4; bases outside the gene matches: 7. The CDR3 DNA follows: TGTGCCAGCAGTTCCCAGCGGGAGGGAAGATACGAGCAGTACTTC. Its translation: CASSSQREGRYEQYF.

This clone was observed once. The genes are TRBV19 and TRBJ1-1, with D possibly TRBD1 on 6 matching bases. Per the germline V gene, CDR1 is LNHDA and CDR2 is SQIVND (reference sequence). V lost 3 bases and J lost 10, with 12 bases in between. The CDR3 has 12 amino acids. The CDR3 reads CASSMWGARAFF. The CDR3 coding sequence is TGTGCCAGTAGTATGTGGGGGGCCAGAGCTTTCTTT.

J is TRBJ2-5 and V is TRBV30, with 13 bases matching TRBD2. Germline V gives CDR1 GTSNPN, CDR2 SVGIG (reference sequence). The V segment lost 5 bases and the J segment 3 bases; nucleotides outside the gene matches: 9. The CDR3 consists of 16 residues. The CDR3 DNA sequence: TGTGCCTGGTCTTCAAGGGGGACTAGCGGGAAAGAGACCCAGTACTTC. This translates into CAWSSRGTSGKETQYF.

As concerns this clone: A much larger clonotype is one base distant, so this may be a read error. The V call is TRBV6-6, the J call TRBJ1-5, with 11 nucleotides matching TRBD1. V lost 6 bases and J lost 6; bases outside the gene matches: 1. From germline, CDR1 is MNHNY and CDR2 SVGAGI (reference sequence). CDR3 size: 13 residues. CDR3 amino acids: CASRGTGGQPQHF. The CDR3 nucleotides are TGTGCCAGCAGGGGGACAGGGGGTCAGCCCCAGCATTTT.

This CDR3 is CASSLRDYFTGELFF. The CDR3 nucleotides are TGTGCCAGCAGCCTCCGGGACTACTTCACCGGGGAGCTGTTTTTT. This chain joins TRBV9 and TRBJ2-2; 7 bases match TRBD2. Trimming cost V 4 bases and J 4 bases; bases outside gene matches: 7. Germline V CDR1 and CDR2: SGDLS, YYNGEE. The CDR3 totals 15 residues. The whole variable domain, remainder taken from reference TRBV9 and TRBJ2-2, is DSGVTQTPKHLITATGQRVTLRCSPRSGDLSVYWYQQSLDQGLQFLIQYYNGEERAKGNILERFSAQQFPDLHSELNLSSLELGDSALYFCASSLRDYFTGELFFGEGSRLTVL.

V and J are TRBV2 and TRBJ1-4, with 8 positions matching TRBD1. Trimming removed 2 bases from V and 8 bases from J; junction bases left unmatched: 4. Germline values: CDR1 SNHLY, CDR2 FYNNEI. The CDR3 runs to 14 residues. CDR3: CASSEQGAGEKLFF. CDR3 coding DNA: TGTGCCAGCAGTGAACAGGGGGCGGGGGAAAAACTGTTTTTT.

V gene TRBV13 combines with J gene TRBJ1-6; 8 positions agree with TRBD1. V lost 5 bases, J lost 10 bases, and 7 bases stayed unmatched. CDR1 is PRHDT, CDR2 FYEKMQ, per germline (reference sequence). This CDR3 region has 14 residues. In nucleotides, the CDR3 is TGTGCCAGCAGCCCGGACAGGGAGAGGTCACCCCTCCACTTT. It codes for CASSPDRERSPLHF.

This clone was seen a single time. The sample has other DNA sequences that encode this CDR3 too. The genes are TRBV18 and TRBJ1-5; D is possibly TRBD1 (6 bases). The CDR3 is 13 amino acids. The germline V and J ends were trimmed by 2 bases and 4 bases, with 6 bases remaining between them. CDR1 is KGHSH and CDR2 is LQKENI in the germline V gene. Here the CDR3 DNA reads TGTGCCAGCTCACCAGGACAGAATCAGCCCCAGCATTTT. This codes for CASSPGQNQPQHF. Together with reference TRBV18 and TRBJ1-5, the CDR3 gives the full variable domain: NAGVMQNPRHLVRRRGQEARLRCSPMKGHSHVYWYRQLPEEGLKFMVYLQKENIIDESGMPKERFSAEFPKEGPSILRIQQVVRGDSAAYFCASSPGQNQPQHFGDGTRLSIL.

This chain joins TRBV6-1 and TRBJ1-4, with 9 nucleotides matching TRBD1. Germline trimming cut 10 bases from V and 6 bases from J; bases unmatched to any gene: 6. This CDR3 has 13 amino acids. Germline V lookup: CDR1 MNHNS, CDR2 SASEGT. The CDR3 coding sequence is TGTGCCATTAGTGGGACAGGGTATGAAAAACTGTTTTTT. This translates into CAISGTGYEKLFF.

V gene TRBV6-6 combines with J gene TRBJ1-5; no reliable D call. This CDR3 contains 13 residues. V was shortened by 6 bases and J by 7 bases, with 13 bases between the two germline ends. Germline V CDR1 and CDR2: MNHNY, SVGAGI (reference sequence). The CDR3 loop is CASRTPSRQPQHF. CDR3 nucleotide sequence: TGTGCCAGCAGAACCCCATCGCGCCAGCCCCAGCATTTT.

The chain employs TRBV18 and TRBJ1-2; D is unclear. From germline, CDR1 is KGHSH and CDR2 LQKENI. The CDR3 length is 13 residues. V was trimmed by 5 bases and J by 3 bases, leaving 10 bases between them. Written as DNA, the CDR3 is TGTGCCAGCTCATCCGGACTCTACTATGGCTACACCTTC. It yields the protein CASSSGLYYGYTF.

The CDR3 here is CASSLERRRNEQFF. The CDR3 DNA reads TGTGCCAGCAGTTTAGAGAGACGACGGAATGAGCAGTTCTTC. The chain links TRBV27 to TRBJ2-1, with D unresolved. Germline lookup yields CDR1 MNHEY and CDR2 SMNVEV (reference sequence). The CDR3 has 14 residues. V was clipped by 2 bases and J by 7 bases, with 12 bases between them.

This rearrangement joins TRBV30 to TRBJ2-1; 7 positions agree with TRBD2. Germline V gene lookup returns CDR1 GTSNPN and CDR2 SVGIG (reference sequence). This CDR3 has 15 amino acids. Trimming took 0 bases from V and 7 from J; bases not matched to a gene: 9. CDR3 DNA: TGTGCCTGGAGTGTAATGGCTAGCGGTCTGAATGAGCAGTTCTTC. This codes for CAWSVMASGLNEQFF.

This clone was picked up many times. Other DNA variants within this sample encode the same CDR3. This chain links TRBV28 with TRBJ1-5; unclear D gene. CDR3 size: 12 residues. V lost 6 bases to trimming and J lost 4 bases, with 7 bases between them. Germline loops: CDR1 MDHEN, CDR2 SYDVKM. CDR3 protein: CASRLQNQPQHF. CDR3 nucleotides: TGTGCCAGCAGACTGCAAAATCAGCCCCAGCATTTT.

The chain has TRBV10-3 and TRBJ1-1; 7 bases are shared with TRBD1. Germline V gene lookup returns CDR1 ENHRY and CDR2 SYGVKD. This CDR3 has 19 amino acids. Losses at the gene ends were 3 bases for V and 3 bases for J; bases not matched to a gene: 19. In DNA form, the CDR3 reads TGTGCCATCAGTGACCGAAGGACGAGAGAAGACAGGGTAGACACTGAAGCTTTCTTT. It codes for CAISDRRTREDRVDTEAFF.

A remark on this clone: Within the sample, other DNA sequences also encode this same CDR3. The V gene is TRBV7-2, the J gene TRBJ2-3; the D is unclear. Per the germline V gene, CDR1 is SGHTA and CDR2 is FQGNSA. Trimming shortened V by 5 bases and J by 3 bases, and 6 bases separated the two germline ends. This CDR3 is 12 amino acids long. The CDR3 DNA is TGTGCCAGCAGCCCCTCTACAGATACGCAGTATTTT. Its protein product is CASSPSTDTQYF.